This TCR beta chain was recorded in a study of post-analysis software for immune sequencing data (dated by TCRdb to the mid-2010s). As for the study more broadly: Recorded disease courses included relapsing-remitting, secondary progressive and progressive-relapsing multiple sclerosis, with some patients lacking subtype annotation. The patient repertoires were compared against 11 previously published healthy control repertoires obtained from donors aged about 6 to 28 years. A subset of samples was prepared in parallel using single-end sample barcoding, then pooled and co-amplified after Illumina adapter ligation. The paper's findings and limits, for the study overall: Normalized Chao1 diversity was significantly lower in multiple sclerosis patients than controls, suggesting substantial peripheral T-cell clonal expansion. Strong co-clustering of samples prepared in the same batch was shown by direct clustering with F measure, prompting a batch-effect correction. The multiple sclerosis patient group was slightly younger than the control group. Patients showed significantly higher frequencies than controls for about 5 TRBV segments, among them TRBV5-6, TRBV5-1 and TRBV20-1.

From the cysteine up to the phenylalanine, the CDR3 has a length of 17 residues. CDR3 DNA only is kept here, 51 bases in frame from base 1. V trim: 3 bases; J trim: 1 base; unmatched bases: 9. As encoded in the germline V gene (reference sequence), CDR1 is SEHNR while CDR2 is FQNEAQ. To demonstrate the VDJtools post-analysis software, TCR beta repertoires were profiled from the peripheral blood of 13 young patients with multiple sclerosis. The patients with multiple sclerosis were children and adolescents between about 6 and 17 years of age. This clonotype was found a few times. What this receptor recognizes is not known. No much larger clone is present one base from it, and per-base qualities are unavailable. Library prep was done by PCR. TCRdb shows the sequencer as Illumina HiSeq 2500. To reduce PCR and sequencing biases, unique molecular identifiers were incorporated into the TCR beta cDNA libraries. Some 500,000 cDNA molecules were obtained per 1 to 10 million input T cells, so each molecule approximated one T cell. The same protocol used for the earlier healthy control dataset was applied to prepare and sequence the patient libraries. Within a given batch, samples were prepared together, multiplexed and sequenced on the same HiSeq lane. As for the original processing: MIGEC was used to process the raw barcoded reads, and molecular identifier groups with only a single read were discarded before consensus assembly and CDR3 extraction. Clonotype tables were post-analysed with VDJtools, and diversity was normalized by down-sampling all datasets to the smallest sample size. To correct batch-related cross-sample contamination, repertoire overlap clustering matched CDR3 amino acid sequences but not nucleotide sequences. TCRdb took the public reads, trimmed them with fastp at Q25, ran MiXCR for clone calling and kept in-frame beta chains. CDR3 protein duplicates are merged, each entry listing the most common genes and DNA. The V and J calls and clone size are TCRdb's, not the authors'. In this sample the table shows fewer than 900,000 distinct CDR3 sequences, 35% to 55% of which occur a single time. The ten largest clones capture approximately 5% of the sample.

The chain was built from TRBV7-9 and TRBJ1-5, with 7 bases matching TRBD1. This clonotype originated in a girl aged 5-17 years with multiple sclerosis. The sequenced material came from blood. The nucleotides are TGTGCCAGCAGCTTGGGGCTCGACAGGGCGAGCAATCAGCCCCAGCATTTT. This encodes CASSLGLDRASNQPQHF.